A few counts support the clone carrying this T cell receptor (beta chain). Its antigen is unknown. The source of the sample is a study of T cells in Graves' hyperthyroidism and ophthalmopathy. Study in general: Peripheral blood was drawn at first diagnosis, prior to all treatment.

The CDR3 has 16 residues. V was shortened by 3 bases and J by 0 bases, with 9 bases between the two germline ends. Germline V CDR1 and CDR2: KGHSH, LQKENI. There were TCR beta CDR3 regions amplified from RNA transcripts. The HTBI primer set served for first-round RT-PCR of the TCR CDR3. A single record per CDR3 protein comes from TCRdb applying MiXCR to the multiplex PCR reads. The repertoire holds tens of thousands of distinct CDR3 sequences, with roughly half as singletons. Any patient presenting with uncontrolled infection, other autoimmune disease, pregnancy or lactation was left out. The PBMCs were sourced from fresh peripheral blood (about 9.7 ml). Notes on the study in general: The majority of expanded thyroid clonotypes above 0.001 also appeared in blood.

This clonotype originated in a woman aged 60 to 75 with Graves' ophthalmopathy. Sequencing input: blood. V is TRBV18 and J is TRBJ2-6, with D unresolved. The CDR3 loop reads CASSPLGYSGANVLTF. The CDR3 nucleotides are TGTGCCAGCTCACCCCTGGGCTACTCTGGGGCCAACGTCCTGACTTTC.